A selection of T cell receptor beta chains follows, all from one sample in a study of human T cells and chemical hapten exposure. TCRdb independently ran MiXCR on the RACE reads; one entry per CDR3 protein. The data show nearly 110,000 distinct CDR3 sequences, with 10% to 15% seen just once and roughly 1.5% held by the top ten. This specimen consisted of whole blood, obtained in connection with sensitization to the hapten diphenylcyclopropenone (DPC). Every receptor here comes from a woman aged 45 to 65 with alopecia areata. Some clones in this sample may be carry-over from other donors' samples. CDR3s include the opening cysteine and the closing phenylalanine or tryptophan.

cdr3_aa	v_call	j_call
CASSLRGRGEADTQYF	TRBV12-3/TRBV12-4	TRBJ2-3
CASSLIGQFQETQYF	TRBV27	TRBJ2-5
CASSPPLTGELFF	TRBV28	TRBJ2-2
CSAPMNTEAFF	TRBV20-1	TRBJ1-1
CSARDRQSAFF	TRBV20-1	TRBJ1-1
CASSPRSKGRVVEQFF	TRBV6-6	TRBJ2-1
CASSGGESSYNEQFF	TRBV5-4	TRBJ2-1
CASSPPGGQGNQPQHF	TRBV18	TRBJ1-5
CATGTSNTGELFF	TRBV5-1	TRBJ2-2
CASSKGQGDPQHF	TRBV10-1	TRBJ1-5
CASSQASGVTEAFF	TRBV4-2	TRBJ1-1
CASSIFRLSSYEQYF	TRBV6-2/TRBV6-3	TRBJ2-7
CASSPGAQGTQYF	TRBV11-2	TRBJ2-3
CASSLYDPSTTEAFF	TRBV11-2	TRBJ1-1
CASSETFLNPTYGYTF	TRBV6-1	TRBJ1-2
CASSFRETPQETQYF	TRBV7-9	TRBJ2-5
CASSGGLNTEAFF	TRBV4-1	TRBJ1-1